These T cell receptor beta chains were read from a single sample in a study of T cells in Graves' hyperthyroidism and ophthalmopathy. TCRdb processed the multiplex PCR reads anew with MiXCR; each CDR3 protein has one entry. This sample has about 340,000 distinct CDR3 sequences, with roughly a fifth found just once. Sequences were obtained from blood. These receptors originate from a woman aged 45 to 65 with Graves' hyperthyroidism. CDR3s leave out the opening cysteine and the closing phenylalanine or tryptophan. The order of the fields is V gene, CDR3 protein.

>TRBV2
ASRDGFGEQY
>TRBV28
ATAGVPQH
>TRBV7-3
ASSPGLGGAGANVLT
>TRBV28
ASIRSRAGANVLT
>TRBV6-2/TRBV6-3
ASSYYTNTGELF
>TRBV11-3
ASSLALSGAAGNEQF
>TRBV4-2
ASSQDATSGGLGSLADTQY
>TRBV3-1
ASSPQSFTDTQY
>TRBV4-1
ASSQARANQPQH
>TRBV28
ASSFLLRLTLETETTYEQY
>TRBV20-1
SALAVNSYEQY
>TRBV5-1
ASSLRDADSPLH
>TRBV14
ASSQRFLAGDHEQY
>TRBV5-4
ASSGGANNEQF
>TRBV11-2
ASSPLAGLAKNIQY
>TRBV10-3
AISKGTSQSTDTQY
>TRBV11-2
ASSLEGLAVSSYEQY
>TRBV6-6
ASSYRRLQNEPQH
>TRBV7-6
ASSTSTRNIQY
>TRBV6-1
ASSERFRTGGGQPQH
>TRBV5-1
ASSLAGNYPSTDTQY
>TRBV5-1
ASSLEAGDLFEQF
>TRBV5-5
ASSRLAGGFYEQY
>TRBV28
ASSHPQEPQH
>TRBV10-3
AISESSGLQY
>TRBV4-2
ASSQGDGSYKQY
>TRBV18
ASSPPWRPYEQY
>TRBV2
ASSTGTQKETQY
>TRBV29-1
SVQISGVDTEAF